This T cell receptor beta chain originates from a study of blood T cell repertoires in COVID-19. Study in general: Donors in the United States, Italy and Spain gave samples during acute or convalescent COVID-19. PBMCs, B-cell-depleted T cells, or T cells provided the cDNA or gDNA that made up the material.

This clone occurred a few times. Original handling: Nucleated cell counts were estimated from reference gene primer amplification. Produced via immunoSEQ multiplex PCR; TCRdb's table is partial and in-frame only. The DNA gave D and trimming, while V, J and clone size come from that table. The data contain roughly 200,000 clones, about nine tenths of them seen just once; the ten biggest clones take up approximately 4%. The source material was peripheral blood. This TCR came from a woman in her 30s with acute or convalescent COVID-19.

The chain's CDR3 is CASSQAGTSGELFF. The CDR3 region has the DNA TGTGCCAGCAGCCAAGCCGGGACTAGCGGCGAGCTGTTTTTT. The chain uses TRBV3-1 (or the pseudogene TRBV3-2) and TRBJ2-2, with TRBD2 matching over 11 bases. CDR1 and CDR2 from the germline V gene are LGHDT and YNNKEL (reference sequence). V shed 1 base, J shed 11 bases, and the junction held 3 bases outside the gene matches. The CDR3 runs to 14 residues.